The sequence of this T cell receptor (beta chain) was determined in a study of cytomegalovirus exposure and HLA in healthy donors. Study results and caveats: Most TCR sequences were uncommon, yet certain public TCRs appeared in many donors. The classifier reportedly diagnosed cytomegalovirus status with high specificity and sensitivity. Analyses of presence and absence presupposed an approximately uniform sequencing depth across donors.

This clone showed up just a few times. Its antigen remains unknown. As for the donors, each was a healthy bone marrow donor. Amplification used 60 Vbeta primers and 13 Jbeta primers. TCRdb's copy holds only in-frame clones and misses some; the assay was immunoSEQ multiplex PCR. The sample contains about 170,000 clones, roughly 80% of which appear only once. The CDR3 is 15 residues long. Unmatched junction bases numbered 3, after V lost 3 bases and J lost 1 base. Germline V gives CDR1 SGHTA, CDR2 FQGNSA. The gene calls are TRBV7-2 and TRBJ1-5, with TRBD1 identical over 7 bases. The TCR originated in a boy younger than 10 in good health and CMV-seronegative. The sequencing sample was made of PBMCs. The CDR3 here is CASSFDRASNQPQHF. CDR3 bases: TGTGCCAGCAGCTTCGACAGGGCAAGCAATCAGCCCCAGCATTTT.